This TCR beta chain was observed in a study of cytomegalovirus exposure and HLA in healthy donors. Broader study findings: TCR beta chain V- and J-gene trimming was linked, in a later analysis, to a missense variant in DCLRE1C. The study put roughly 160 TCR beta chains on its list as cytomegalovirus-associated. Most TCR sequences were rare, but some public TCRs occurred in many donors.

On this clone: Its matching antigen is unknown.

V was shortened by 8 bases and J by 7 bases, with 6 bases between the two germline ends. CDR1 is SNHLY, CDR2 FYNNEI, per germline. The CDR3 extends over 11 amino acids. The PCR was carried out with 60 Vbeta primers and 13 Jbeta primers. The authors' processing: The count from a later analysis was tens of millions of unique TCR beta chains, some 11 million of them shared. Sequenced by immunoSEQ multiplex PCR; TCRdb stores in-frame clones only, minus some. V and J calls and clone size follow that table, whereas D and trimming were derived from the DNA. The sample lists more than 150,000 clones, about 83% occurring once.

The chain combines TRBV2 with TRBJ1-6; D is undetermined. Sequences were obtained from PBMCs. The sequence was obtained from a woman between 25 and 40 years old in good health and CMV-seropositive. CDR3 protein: CASAVNSPLHF. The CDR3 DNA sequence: TGTGCCAGCGCAGTGAATTCACCCCTCCACTTT.